This TCR beta chain came from a study of Ad26.COV2.S vaccination and SARS-CoV-2 variants. Study details: The donor was enrolled in the Ad26.COV2.S arm of the COV1001 trial.

V was pared by 2 bases and J by 6 bases, with 8 bases between. Germline V gives CDR1 ENHRY, CDR2 SYGVKD. The CDR3 has 13 amino acids. About this clone itself: Its antigen is unknown.

As for treatment: about 20 received Ad26.COV2.S at low or high dose, single or two shots; roughly five received placebo; per-sample allocation not given. Samples came from day 63 after the first vaccine or placebo injection. Findings of the study overall: Vaccinees showed greater spike-specific TCR breadth than placebo recipients. Spike-specific CD8+ and CD4+ T cell responses reportedly showed substantial breadth after vaccination.

Measured with immunoSEQ multiplex PCR; TCRdb has only the in-frame clones, and not every one. Among about 350,000 clones listed, around nine tenths were seen once. The sample in question was peripheral blood, obtained in a trial of Ad26.COV2.S vaccine versus placebo. The chain recombines TRBV10-3 with TRBJ1-5; no reliable D call. The TCR was taken from a person aged 18 to 59 who received the Ad26.COV2.S COVID-19 vaccine or a placebo. CDR3 amino acids: CAISEGMGQPQHF. Written as DNA, the CDR3 is TGTGCCATCAGTGAGGGGATGGGTCAGCCCCAGCATTTT.